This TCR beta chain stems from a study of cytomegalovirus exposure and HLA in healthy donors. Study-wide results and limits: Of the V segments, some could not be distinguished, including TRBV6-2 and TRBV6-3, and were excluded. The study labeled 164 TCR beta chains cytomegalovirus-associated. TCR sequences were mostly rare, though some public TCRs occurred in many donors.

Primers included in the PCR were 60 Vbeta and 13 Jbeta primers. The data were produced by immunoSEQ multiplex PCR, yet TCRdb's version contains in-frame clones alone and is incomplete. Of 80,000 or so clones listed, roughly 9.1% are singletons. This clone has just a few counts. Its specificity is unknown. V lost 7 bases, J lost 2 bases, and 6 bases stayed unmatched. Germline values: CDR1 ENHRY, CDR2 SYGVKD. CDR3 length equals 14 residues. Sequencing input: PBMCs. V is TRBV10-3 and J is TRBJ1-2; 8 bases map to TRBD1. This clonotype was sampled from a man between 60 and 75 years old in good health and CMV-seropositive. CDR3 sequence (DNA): TGTGCCATCATGCGGGACAGGAACAACTATGGCTACACCTTC. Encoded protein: CAIMRDRNNYGYTF.